Listed here are 24 T cell receptor beta chains from one sample, sequenced in a study of post-analysis software for immune sequencing data. Every TCR beta cDNA library bore unique molecular identifiers. TCRdb re-called the PCR reads through MiXCR, storing one row per CDR3 protein. The sample lists roughly 570,000 distinct CDR3 sequences, approximately 34% occurring once. Study-level findings and limits: Patients carried roughly 5 TRBV segments more frequently than controls did, and TRBV5-6, TRBV5-1 and TRBV20-1 were among them.

Their specific antigens are unknown. Source material: blood. The receptors shown here come from a girl aged 2 to 17 with multiple sclerosis.

This sequence joins TRBV6-2 or TRBV6-3 and TRBJ2-1; D is unresolved. The CDR3 contains 12 residues. Trimming stripped 2 bases from V and 6 bases from J, with 5 bases between. The germline gives CDR1 MNHEY, CDR2 SVGEGT. Here the CDR3 reads CASSYTLNEQFF. For the CDR3, the DNA is TGTGCCAGCAGTTACACCCTCAATGAGCAGTTCTTC.

This clonotype occurred a few times. V and J are TRBV5-1 and TRBJ2-3, with D unresolved. The germline gives CDR1 SGHRS, CDR2 YFSETQ. The CDR3 has 15 amino acids. Trimming cost V 0 bases and J 1 base, with 9 bases left between them. The CDR3 protein is CASSLGPRGTDTQYF. The CDR3 nucleotides are TGCGCCAGCAGCTTGGGGCCCCGCGGCACAGATACGCAGTATTTT. Drawing the rest from reference TRBV5-1 and TRBJ2-3, the complete variable domain is KAGVTQTPRYLIKTRGQQVTLSCSPISGHRSVSWYQQTPGQGLQFLFEYFSETQRNKGNFPGRFSGRQFSNSRSEMNVSTLELGDSALYLCASSLGPRGTDTQYFGPGTRLTVL.

The sample holds a few counts of this clonotype. Germline and junction disagree at one end, which may indicate a read error. The chain has TRBV5-1 and TRBJ2-7; D unresolved. Germline CDR1 reads SGHRS; CDR2 reads YFSETQ. CDR3 length: 12 amino acids. DNA for the CDR3: TGTGCCAGCAGCTTGGCCCAAGGAGAGCAGTACTTC. It specifies CASSLAQGEQYF.

This clonotype has only a few counts. This chain uses TRBV3-1 with TRBJ2-3; D is possibly TRBD1 (6 bases). The V end was cut by 6 bases, the J end by 1 base, with 11 bases between. Germline V gene lookup returns CDR1 LGHDT and CDR2 YNNKEL (reference sequence). There are 14 residues in the CDR3. CDR3 nucleotide sequence: TGTGCCAGCAGAGCTGGGGGCGGCACAGATACGCAGTATTTT. Translated: CASRAGGGTDTQYF.

V and J are TRBV7-2 and TRBJ1-1; possible D gene TRBD1, 6 bases. The germline V and J ends were trimmed by 2 bases and 4 bases, with 11 bases remaining between them. There are 14 residues in the CDR3. Germline loops: CDR1 SGHTA, CDR2 FQGNSA. In DNA, the CDR3 is TGTGCCAGCAGCTTACCTACAGGGATCACTGAAGCTTTCTTT. This sequence encodes CASSLPTGITEAFF.

This clonotype was detected only a few times. The CDR3 region is CASSLEVILSSYNEQFF. The CDR3 nucleotides are TGTGCCAGCAGCTTGGAGGTAATACTCAGCTCCTACAATGAGCAGTTCTTC. The J gene is TRBJ2-1, the V gene TRBV5-6; D gene uncertain. Trimming removed 0 bases from V and 0 bases from J, with 13 bases in between. The CDR3 is 17 residues long. The germline V gene has CDR1 SGHDT and CDR2 YYEEEE. The full variable domain, rest sourced from reference TRBV5-6 and TRBJ2-1, is DAGVTQSPTHLIKTRGQQVTLRCSPKSGHDTVSWYQQALGQGPQFIFQYYEEEERQRGNFPDRFSGHQFPNYSSELNVNALLLGDSALYLCASSLEVILSSYNEQFFGPGTRLTVL.

This clonotype turned up a few times. The rearrangement joins TRBV7-2 to TRBJ1-2; D may be TRBD1 (6 bases). The CDR3 sequence is 13 residues long. Germline V lookup: CDR1 SGHTA, CDR2 FQGNSA. The V gene lost 5 bases and the J gene lost 4 bases, with 11 bases spanning the gap. The DNA for the CDR3 is TGTGCCAGCAGCCTCCGGACAGCCTATGGCTACACCTTC. Protein sequence: CASSLRTAYGYTF.

This clonotype was counted once. The chain combines TRBV21-1 with TRBJ1-5; TRBD1 is the table's D call and was not checked against the DNA. TRBV21-1 is termed a pseudogene. The CDR3 has 17 residues. DNA of the CDR3: TGTGCCAGCAACAAAAAGGGGGGCCCGGGGAATAATCAGCCCCAGCATTTT. Translating gives CASNKKGGPGNNQPQHF.

This clonotype occurred a few times. J is TRBJ2-7 and V is TRBV3-1, with a tentative D call TRBD1 (6 bases). Looked up from germline, CDR1 is LGHDT and CDR2 is YNNKEL (reference sequence). The germline V and J ends were trimmed by 6 bases and 3 bases, with 12 bases remaining between them. The CDR3 is made up of 13 amino acids. CDR3 DNA: TGTGCCAGCAGAAGACAGGAACACTACGAGCAGTACTTC. This gives the protein CASRRQEHYEQYF.

This clonotype was seen more than once but under ten times. This chain uses TRBV12-5 with TRBJ1-4; 7 bases agree with TRBD1. V dropped 5 bases and J dropped 5; count of bases not matched to a gene: 8. Germline CDR1 is LGHNT and CDR2 is FRNRAP. There are 15 residues in the CDR3. The CDR3 sequence: CASGNRQGKNEKLFF. The CDR3 DNA reads as TGTGCTAGTGGTAACAGACAGGGAAAGAATGAAAAACTGTTTTTT. Combining the CDR3 with reference TRBV12-5 and TRBJ1-4 gives the whole variable domain DARVTQTPRHKVTEMGQEVTMRCQPILGHNTVFWYRQTMMQGLELLAYFRNRAPLDDSGMPKDRFSAEMPDATLATLKIQPSEPRDSAVYFCASGNRQGKNEKLFFGSGTQLSVL.

In its sample, this clonotype was seen many times. At one end the junction does not follow the germline gene, possibly because of a read error. The chain has TRBV5-1 and TRBJ2-5, with D hard to call. The CDR3 length is 13 residues. The germline V gene encodes CDR1 SGHRS and CDR2 YFSETQ. CDR3 amino acids: CASSLSLQETQYF. The CDR3, as DNA: TGTGCCAGCAGCCTTTCTCTCCAAGAGACCCAGTACTTC.

This clonotype was counted a few times. The chain links TRBV6-5 to TRBJ2-5; the D gene is possibly TRBD2 (5 bases). This CDR3 is 15 amino acids long. V shed 5 bases and J shed 5 bases, with 18 bases lying between them. Germline CDR1 reads MNHEY; CDR2 reads SVGAGI. The CDR3: CASSPPEAPGETQYF. For the CDR3, the DNA is TGTGCCAGCAGTCCGCCAGAGGCCCCGGGGGAGACCCAGTACTTC.

This clonotype came up a few times. The genes are TRBV29-1 and TRBJ2-5, with D perhaps assigned TRBD1 or TRBD2 (5 bases each). CDR1 is SQVTM and CDR2 is ANQGSEA in the germline V gene. Trimming shortened V by 7 bases and J by 5 bases, and 14 bases separated the two germline ends. The CDR3 spans 12 residues. CDR3 in DNA: TGCAGCGCAGTCAGGGACGGGGAGACCCAGTACTTC. This gives the protein CSAVRDGETQYF.

As to this clonotype: This may arise from a read error, as a much more abundant clone is one base away. The CDR3 is CSVGGGGGQPQHF. As DNA, the CDR3 is TGCAGCGTTGGAGGGGGCGGCGGTCAGCCCCAGCATTTT. The chain couples TRBV29-1 to TRBJ1-5; 7 bases line up with TRBD1. The CDR3 totals 13 residues. Germline trimming cut 4 bases from V and 6 bases from J; bases unmatched to any gene: 6. CDR1 is SQVTM and CDR2 is ANQGSEA in the germline V gene.

The V call is TRBV12-3 or TRBV12-4, the J call TRBJ2-1; perhaps TRBD2 as D (7 bases). This CDR3 has 15 residues. Trimming pared 2 bases from V and 7 bases from J, leaving 15 bases between. CDR3 sequence: CASSLRGGPGNEQFF. CDR3 nucleotide sequence: TGTGCCAGCAGTTTAAGGGGGGGGCCGGGAAATGAGCAGTTCTTC.

The V and J genes are TRBV6-5 and TRBJ1-4; D perhaps matches TRBD1 (6 bases). CDR1 and CDR2 (germline): MNHEY, SVGAGI. Trimming left V 6 bases short and J 8 bases short, with 13 bases between. This CDR3 contains 13 residues. CDR3 bases: TGTGCCAGCAGACGAACAGGGTTGGAAAAACTGTTTTTT. Translation: CASRRTGLEKLFF.

The rearrangement joins TRBV5-1 to TRBJ1-2; 7 nucleotides line up with TRBD1. Germline V gene sequence: CDR1 SGHRS, CDR2 YFSETQ. This CDR3 is built from 14 residues. Trimming removed 4 bases from V and 1 base from J; junction bases left unmatched: 4. CDR3 coding DNA: TGCGCCAGCAGCGCGGACAGGATTAACTATGGCTACACCTTC. Translation gives CASSADRINYGYTF.

This rearrangement joins TRBV20-1 to TRBJ1-1; D possibly corresponds to TRBD1 (5 bases). The CDR3 consists of 12 residues. Germline V gene lookup returns CDR1 DFQATT and CDR2 SNEGSKA (reference sequence). Trimming took off 3 bases at V and 6 bases at J, with 11 bases between the two ends. The CDR3 DNA reads as TGCAGTGCTAGTGGGGACCCTGCTGAAGCTTTCTTT. Amino acids: CSASGDPAEAFF.

This chain connects TRBV4-1 to TRBJ2-1; D tentatively reads TRBD1 or TRBD2 (5 bases each). CDR1 and CDR2 from the germline V gene are MGHRA and YSYEKL. Trimming removed 0 bases from V and 7 bases from J, with 25 bases in between. The CDR3 length is 19 residues. In DNA, the CDR3 is TGCGCCAGCAGCCAAGATCCTACTGTAGGGACCGGCCTCTTTAATGAGCAGTTCTTC. This encodes CASSQDPTVGTGLFNEQFF.

This chain connects TRBV6-5 to TRBJ1-5; the match to TRBD1 covers 8 bases. Germline-derived CDR1 and CDR2 are MNHEY and SVGAGI. Trimming at V came to 5 bases and at J to 3 bases, leaving 6 bases not matched to a gene. The CDR3 is 15 residues long. The CDR3 DNA sequence: TGTGCCAGCAGTCGACAGGGGTCGGTCAATCAGCCCCAGCATTTT. Protein product: CASSRQGSVNQPQHF.

Here the CDR3 DNA reads TGTGCCAGCAGGACCAGTCCGCAGTACACCTTC. This encodes CASRTSPQYTF. The J gene is TRBJ1-2, the V gene TRBV6-1; D call uncertain. Germline V gene data show CDR1 as MNHNS and CDR2 as SASEGT. This CDR3 has 11 residues. The ends were cut back, 6 bases at V and 11 bases at J, with 13 bases in the middle.

This clonotype was seen a few times. This chain joins TRBV20-1 and TRBJ1-1, with a weak D call TRBD1 (5 bases). This CDR3 is 15 amino acids long. V was shortened by 3 bases and J by 5 bases, with 19 bases between the two germline ends. The germline V gene encodes CDR1 DFQATT and CDR2 SNEGSKA (reference sequence). Written as DNA, the CDR3 is TGCAGTGCTAGTGAGGGTACTACCTGGGGGACTGAAGCTTTCTTT. Translated, it gives CSASEGTTWGTEAFF.

The chain couples TRBV20-1 to TRBJ2-5; 9 bases are a match to TRBD1. J was trimmed by 4 bases and V by 6 bases; bases with no gene match: 15. The germline V gene has CDR1 DFQATT and CDR2 SNEGSKA (reference sequence). The CDR3 contains 16 residues. CDR3 sequence: CSAENPDRGLGETQYF. CDR3 DNA sequence: TGCAGTGCCGAAAACCCGGACAGGGGCCTAGGAGAGACCCAGTACTTC.

CDR3: CASRDPGQGAGNEQFF. The CDR3 DNA reads TGTGCCAGCAGGGATCCGGGACAGGGGGCCGGTAATGAGCAGTTCTTC. The rearrangement uses TRBV28 and TRBJ2-1; 12 bases align to TRBD1. Germline V gene lookup returns CDR1 MDHEN and CDR2 SYDVKM. Trimming at V came to 6 bases and at J to 7 bases, leaving 10 bases not matched to a gene. The CDR3 runs 16 residues.